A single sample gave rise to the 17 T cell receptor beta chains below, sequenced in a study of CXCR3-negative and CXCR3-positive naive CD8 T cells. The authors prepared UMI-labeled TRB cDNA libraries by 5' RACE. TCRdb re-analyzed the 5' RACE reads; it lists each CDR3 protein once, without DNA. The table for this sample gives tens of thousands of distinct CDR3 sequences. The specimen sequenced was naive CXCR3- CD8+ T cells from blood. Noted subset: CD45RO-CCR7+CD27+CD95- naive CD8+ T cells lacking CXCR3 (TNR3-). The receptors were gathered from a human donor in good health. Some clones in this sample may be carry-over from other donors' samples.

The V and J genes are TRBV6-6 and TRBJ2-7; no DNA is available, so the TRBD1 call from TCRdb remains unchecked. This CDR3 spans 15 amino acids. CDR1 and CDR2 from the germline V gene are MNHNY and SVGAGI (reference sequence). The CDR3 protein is CASSYGAASSYEQYF.

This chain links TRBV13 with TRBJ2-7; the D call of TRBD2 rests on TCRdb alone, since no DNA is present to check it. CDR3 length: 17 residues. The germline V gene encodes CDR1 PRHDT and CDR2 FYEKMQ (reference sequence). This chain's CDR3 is CASSLGLAGGPRHEQYF.

The CDR3 reads CASSLGYGTGGVLTF. The chain carries TRBV5-1 and TRBJ2-6; TCRdb indicates TRBD1, and absent DNA this call remains unverified. Germline V gene sequence: CDR1 SGHRS, CDR2 YFSETQ. This CDR3 has 15 amino acids.

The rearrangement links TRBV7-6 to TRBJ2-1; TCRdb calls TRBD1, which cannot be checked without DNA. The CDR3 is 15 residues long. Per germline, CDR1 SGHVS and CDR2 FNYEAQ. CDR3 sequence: CASSDRDRAYNEQFF.

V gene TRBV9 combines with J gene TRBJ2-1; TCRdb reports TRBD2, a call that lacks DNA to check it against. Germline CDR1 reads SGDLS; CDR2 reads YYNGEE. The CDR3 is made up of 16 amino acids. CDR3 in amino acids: CASSVDLAGGLNEQFF.

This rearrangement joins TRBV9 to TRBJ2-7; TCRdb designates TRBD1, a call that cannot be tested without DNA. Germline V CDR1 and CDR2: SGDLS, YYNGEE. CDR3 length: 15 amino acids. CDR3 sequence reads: CASSPPAPRPDEQYF.

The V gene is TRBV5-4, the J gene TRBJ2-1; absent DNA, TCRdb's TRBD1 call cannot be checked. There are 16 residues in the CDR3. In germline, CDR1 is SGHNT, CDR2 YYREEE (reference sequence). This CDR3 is CASSGTGTGDYNEQFF.

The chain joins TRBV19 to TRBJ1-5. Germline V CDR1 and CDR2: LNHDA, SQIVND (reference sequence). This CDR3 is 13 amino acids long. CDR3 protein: CASSVSSNQPQHF.

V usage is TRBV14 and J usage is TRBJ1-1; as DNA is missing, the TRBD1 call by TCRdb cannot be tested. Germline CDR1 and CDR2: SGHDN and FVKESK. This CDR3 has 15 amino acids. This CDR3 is CASSQEQGAPTEAFF.

CDR3 amino acids: CSVVGVGNTIYF. V gene TRBV29-1 combines with J gene TRBJ1-3. The CDR3 has 12 residues. Per germline, CDR1 SQVTM and CDR2 ANQGSEA.

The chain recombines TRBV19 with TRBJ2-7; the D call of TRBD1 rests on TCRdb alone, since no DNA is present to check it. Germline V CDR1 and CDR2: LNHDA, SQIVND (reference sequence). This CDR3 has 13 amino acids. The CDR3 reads CASRDNYFYEQYF.

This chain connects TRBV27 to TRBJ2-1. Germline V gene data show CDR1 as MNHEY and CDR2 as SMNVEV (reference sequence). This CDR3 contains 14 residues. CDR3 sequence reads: CASSSLEMYNEQFF.

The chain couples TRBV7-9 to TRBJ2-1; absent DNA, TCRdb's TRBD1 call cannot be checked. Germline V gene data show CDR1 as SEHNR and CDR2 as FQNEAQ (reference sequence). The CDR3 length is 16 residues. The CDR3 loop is CASSSRQGGTYNEQFF. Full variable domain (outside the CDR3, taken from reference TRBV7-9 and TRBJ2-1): DTGVSQNPRHKITKRGQNVTFRCDPISEHNRLYWYRQTLGQGPEFLTYFQNEAQLEKSRLLSDRFSAERPKGSFSTLEIQRTEQGDSAMYLCASSSRQGGTYNEQFFGPGTRLTVL.

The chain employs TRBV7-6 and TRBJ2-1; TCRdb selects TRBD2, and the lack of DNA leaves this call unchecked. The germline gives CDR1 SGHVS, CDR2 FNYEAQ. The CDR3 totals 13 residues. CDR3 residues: CASEEIGRGEQFF. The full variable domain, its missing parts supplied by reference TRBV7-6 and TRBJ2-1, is GAGVSQSPRYKVTKRGQDVALRCDPISGHVSLYWYRQALGQGPEFLTYFNYEAQQDKSGLPNDRFSAERPEGSISTLTIQRTEQRDSAMYRCASEEIGRGEQFFGPGTRLTVL.

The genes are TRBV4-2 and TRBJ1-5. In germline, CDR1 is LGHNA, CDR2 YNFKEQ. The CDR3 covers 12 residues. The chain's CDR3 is CASSQGGQPQHF.

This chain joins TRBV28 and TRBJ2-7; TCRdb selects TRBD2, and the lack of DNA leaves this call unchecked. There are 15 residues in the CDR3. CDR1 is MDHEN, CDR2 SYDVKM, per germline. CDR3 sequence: CASRRVLNTPYEQYF. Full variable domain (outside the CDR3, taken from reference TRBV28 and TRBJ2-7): DVKVTQSSRYLVKRTGEKVFLECVQDMDHENMFWYRQDPGLGLRLIYFSYDVKMKEKGDIPEGYSVSREKKERFSLILESASTNQTSMYLCASRRVLNTPYEQYFGPGTRLTVT.

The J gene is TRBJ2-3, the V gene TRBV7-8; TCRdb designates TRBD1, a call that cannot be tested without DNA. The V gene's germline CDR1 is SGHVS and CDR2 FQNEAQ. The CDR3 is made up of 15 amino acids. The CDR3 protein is CASSLLPGREDTQYF.